The following is a T cell receptor (beta chain) sequence with its context. CDR1 and CDR2 from the germline V gene are MDHEN and SYDVKM. V lost 5 bases to trimming and J lost 4 bases; unmatched junction nucleotides: 6. This CDR3 region has 15 residues. The source of the sample is a study of blood T cell repertoires in COVID-19. On the study more broadly: Sample material is recorded as cDNA or gDNA derived from T cells, B-cell-depleted T cells, or PBMCs.

TCRdb's table, derived via immunoSEQ multiplex PCR, lists solely in-frame clones and lacks some. The sample carries some 150,000 clones, 84% recorded once. This clonotype was sampled from a woman aged 45 to 65 who had been exposed to COVID-19. Input material: PBMCs or T cells enriched from blood (not recorded which). The rearrangement joins TRBV28 to TRBJ2-1, with TRBD1 identical over 9 bases. This CDR3 is CASSARDRVYNEQFF. The CDR3 bases are TGTGCCAGCAGTGCCCGGGACAGGGTGTACAATGAGCAGTTCTTC.